A single sample is the source of the 18 T cell receptor beta chains below, sequenced in a study of identical twins. TCRdb passed the 5' RACE reads through MiXCR, listing each CDR3 protein once. The profile shows approximately 550,000 distinct CDR3 sequences, about 22% of them singletons. These data were likewise used in another study, on yellow fever vaccine responses in identical twins.

What was sequenced was CD4+ T cells sorted from blood. These receptors all come from a woman between 18 and 30 years old in good health.

V gene TRBV3-1 combines with J gene TRBJ2-1; TRBD2 agrees at 7 bases. There are 14 residues in the CDR3. In germline, CDR1 is LGHDT, CDR2 YNNKEL (reference sequence). V lost 3 bases, J lost 8 bases, and 7 bases stayed unmatched. The CDR3 coding sequence is TGTGCCAGCAGCCAGGCGACTAGCAGGGATGAGCAGTTCTTC. This encodes CASSQATSRDEQFF.

J is TRBJ2-7 and V is TRBV10-3; D gene ambiguous. Trimming removed 0 bases at V and 5 bases at J, with 5 bases between. This CDR3 contains 12 residues. From germline, CDR1 is ENHRY and CDR2 SYGVKD. The CDR3 nucleotides read TGTGCCATCAGTGAGTCCATCCACGAGCAGTACTTC. Translation: CAISESIHEQYF.

This clonotype was picked up a small number of times. The chain has TRBV28 and TRBJ2-1; tentative D call: TRBD2 (6 bases). Deletions cut 4 bases from V and 4 bases from J, with 17 bases between. This CDR3 has 16 residues. The germline V gene encodes CDR1 MDHEN and CDR2 SYDVKM. CDR3 sequence: CASSSPSAGMYNEQFF. In DNA form, the CDR3 reads TGTGCCAGCAGTTCCCCCTCCGCGGGGATGTACAATGAGCAGTTCTTC.

The chain joins TRBV20-1 to TRBJ2-5; no firm D call. The CDR3 has 13 residues. The germline V gene encodes CDR1 DFQATT and CDR2 SNEGSKA (reference sequence). V lost 1 base, J lost 3 bases, and 9 bases lay in between. CDR3 nucleotide sequence: TGCAGTGCTAGAGGGGGTGCTAAAGAGACCCAGTACTTC. This translates into CSARGGAKETQYF.

This clonotype showed up just a few times. The V and J genes are TRBV24-1 and TRBJ2-2; 7 bases fit TRBD2. The V gene end was trimmed by 5 bases and the J gene end by 2 bases; junction bases not matched to a gene: 10. The CDR3 is 17 amino acids. Germline-derived CDR1 and CDR2 are KGHDR and SFDVKD. CDR3 DNA sequence: TGTGCCACCAGTGGACTAGCCCGAACTCTAAACACCGGGGAGCTGTTTTTT. Its translation is CATSGLARTLNTGELFF.

This clonotype was recorded a few times. V and J are TRBV19 and TRBJ1-2; D not certain. Germline CDR1 is LNHDA and CDR2 is SQIVND (reference sequence). The CDR3 runs 14 residues. V dropped 3 bases and J dropped 4 bases, with 12 bases sitting between them. This CDR3 is CASSIELTLYGYTF. Here the CDR3 DNA reads TGTGCCAGTAGTATCGAGCTTACTCTCTATGGCTACACCTTC.

The chain employs TRBV4-2 and TRBJ1-5, with D possibly matching TRBD1 (5 bases). Trimming left V 1 base short and J 1 base short, with 11 bases between. The germline gives CDR1 LGHNA, CDR2 YNFKEQ. The CDR3 loop spans 16 amino acids. CDR3 sequence (DNA): TGTGCCAGCAGCCAAGTTGTCGGGACCAGCAATCAGCCCCAGCATTTT. Translated, it gives CASSQVVGTSNQPQHF.

This clonotype has just a few counts. The chain carries TRBV21-1 and TRBJ1-5; TRBD1 reflects the table's D call only, with no check against the DNA. TRBV21-1 has pseudogene status. CDR3 size: 16 residues. This chain's CDR3 is CASSTRSGRTYQPQHF. DNA of the CDR3: TGTGCCAGCAGCACTAGATCGGGACGGACTTATCAGCCCCAGCATTTT.

This chain uses TRBV9 with TRBJ2-3; 11 nucleotides agree with TRBD2. In germline, CDR1 is SGDLS, CDR2 YYNGEE. The J segment lost 6 bases and the V segment lost 0 bases, leaving 9 bases of the junction unmatched. There are 17 residues in the CDR3. CDR3 protein: CASSVALSSGRSDTQYF. As DNA, the CDR3 is TGTGCCAGCAGCGTAGCTTTGTCTAGCGGGAGGTCGGATACGCAGTATTTT.

The gene calls are TRBV5-1 and TRBJ1-1, with 7 bases aligning to TRBD1. Losses at the gene ends were 4 bases for V and 3 bases for J; bases not matched to a gene: 6. The length of the CDR3 is 14 residues. The germline V gene encodes CDR1 SGHRS and CDR2 YFSETQ. The CDR3 region has the DNA TGCGCCAGCAGCCCAGACAGGGTTCACACTGAAGCTTTCTTT. It is translated as CASSPDRVHTEAFF. Full variable domain (rest looked up from reference TRBV5-1 and TRBJ1-1): KAGVTQTPRYLIKTRGQQVTLSCSPISGHRSVSWYQQTPGQGLQFLFEYFSETQRNKGNFPGRFSGRQFSNSRSEMNVSTLELGDSALYLCASSPDRVHTEAFFGQGTRLTVV.

The chain uses TRBV7-9 and TRBJ2-6; no clear D. This CDR3 spans 15 amino acids. The germline V gene has CDR1 SEHNR and CDR2 FQNEAQ (reference sequence). V lost 5 bases to trimming and J lost 4 bases, with 12 bases between them. CDR3 region: CASSLALTGANVLTF. CDR3 in DNA: TGTGCCAGCAGCCTGGCGTTAACCGGGGCCAACGTCCTGACTTTC.

The chain recombines TRBV7-2 with TRBJ2-3; D possibly uses TRBD1 or TRBD2 (6 bases each). The CDR3 totals 16 residues. Trimming left V 4 bases short and J 1 base short, with 15 bases between. The germline gives CDR1 SGHTA, CDR2 FQGNSA. Here the CDR3 DNA reads TGTGCCAGCAGCTCCGGGGGCCTAGGGGGCACAGATACGCAGTATTTT. It is translated as CASSSGGLGGTDTQYF.

The CDR3 sequence: CASSFKYRADYGYTF. For the CDR3, the DNA is TGTGCCAGCAGTTTCAAGTACAGGGCCGACTATGGCTACACCTTC. V usage is TRBV12-3 or TRBV12-4 and J usage is TRBJ1-2, with a possible D match to TRBD1 (6 bases). V was cut by 3 bases and J by 3 bases, with 14 bases left in between. This CDR3 contains 15 residues.

CDR3 coding DNA: TGTGCCAGCAGTGAATTAGGCAGATCCACAGATACGCAGTATTTT. This translates into CASSELGRSTDTQYF. The chain recombines TRBV25-1 with TRBJ2-3; D uncertain. The CDR3 is 15 amino acids. Trimming stripped 1 base from V and 2 bases from J, with 10 bases between. Germline CDR1 reads MGHDK; CDR2 reads SYGVNS. The full variable domain, rest sourced from reference TRBV25-1 and TRBJ2-3, is EADIYQTPRYLVIGTGKKITLECSQTMGHDKMYWYQQDPGMELHLIHYSYGVNSTEKGDLSSESTVSRIRTEHFPLTLESARPSHTSQYLCASSELGRSTDTQYFGPGTRLTVL.

This clonotype was counted ten times or more. The V gene is TRBV10-3, the J gene TRBJ2-7, with D perhaps being TRBD1 or TRBD2 (5 bases each). The germline V gene encodes CDR1 ENHRY and CDR2 SYGVKD. The ends were cut back, 8 bases at V and 4 bases at J, with 9 bases in the middle. There are 11 residues in the CDR3. CDR3 coding DNA: TGTGCCATCGGGGACGGATACGAGCAGTACTTC. Amino acid sequence: CAIGDGYEQYF.

J is TRBJ2-2 and V is TRBV11-2; unclear D gene. The ends were cut back, 1 base at V and 1 base at J, with 7 bases in the middle. Germline CDR1 and CDR2: SGHAT and FQNNGV. This CDR3 is 15 amino acids long. The CDR3 here is CASSLVYGNTGELFF. The CDR3 DNA sequence: TGTGCCAGCAGCTTAGTATACGGGAACACCGGGGAGCTGTTTTTT.

The chain uses TRBV5-1 and TRBJ2-1; D call uncertain. Deletions cut 0 bases from V and 0 bases from J, with 10 bases between. The CDR3 has 16 residues. Germline V CDR1 and CDR2: SGHRS, YFSETQ. This chain's CDR3 is CASSLDSSVSYNEQFF. The CDR3 region has the DNA TGCGCCAGCAGCTTGGATAGCTCGGTCTCCTACAATGAGCAGTTCTTC. Variable domain in full (rest from reference TRBV5-1 and TRBJ2-1): KAGVTQTPRYLIKTRGQQVTLSCSPISGHRSVSWYQQTPGQGLQFLFEYFSETQRNKGNFPGRFSGRQFSNSRSEMNVSTLELGDSALYLCASSLDSSVSYNEQFFGPGTRLTVL.

The V gene is TRBV20-1, the J gene TRBJ2-3; the match to TRBD2 covers 8 bases. The length of the CDR3 is 16 residues. Germline CDR1 is DFQATT and CDR2 is SNEGSKA (reference sequence). The V segment lost 3 bases and the J segment 5 bases; nucleotides outside the gene matches: 13. The CDR3 coding sequence is TGCAGTGCTAGCGACGGGGCACGACTAGCGAAAGATACGCAGTATTTT. It codes for CSASDGARLAKDTQYF.